This record looks at one T cell receptor beta chain sequence and its context. In the original processing: Amplification of reference gene primers was used by the study to estimate nucleated cell counts. Produced via immunoSEQ multiplex PCR; TCRdb's table is partial and in-frame only. The V and J calls and the clone size are those of that table, but D and trimming were determined from the DNA. This sample has approximately 260,000 clones, with 90% to 95% found just once. These data originate in a study of blood T cell repertoires in COVID-19. Study information: Donors in the United States, Italy and Spain gave samples during acute or convalescent COVID-19. Sample material is recorded as cDNA or gDNA derived from T cells, B-cell-depleted T cells, or PBMCs.

All recovered Cohort 3 donors got two negative PCRs, got clearance, or saw symptom resolution. Germline CDR1 and CDR2: LGHDT and YNNKEL (reference sequence). Trimming removed 1 base from V and 0 bases from J; junction bases left unmatched: 14. The CDR3 extends over 20 amino acids. The sample taken for sequencing was PBMCs or T cells enriched from blood (not recorded which). J is TRBJ2-1 and V is TRBV3-1 (or the pseudogene TRBV3-2), with 8 bases matching TRBD2. The receptor's source is a woman aged 18-35 years who had recovered from COVID-19. The CDR3 region has the DNA TGTGCCAGCAGCCAAGGGCCTTCGTGGGGTAGCGGGGTCTCCTACAATGAGCAGTTCTTC. Translation gives CASSQGPSWGSGVSYNEQFF.